A selection of T cell receptor beta chains follows, all from one sample in a study of CD8 T cells in Susac syndrome. TCRdb used MiXCR to reprocess the immunoSEQ multiplex PCR reads, holding one entry per CDR3 protein. The data hold about 150,000 distinct CDR3 sequences, with roughly nine tenths observed a single time. Sequencing input: CD4+ T cells from PBMCs. These receptors were obtained from a human donor in good health. Each CDR3 is given with its conserved first and last residue. Each record gives: CDR3 length, clone size, V gene, D gene, J gene, CDR3 protein, CDR3 DNA. D genes are given only for firm matches. The listing skips clone size in some rows; elsewhere it reads once, few, many or a size class.

len: 15; abundance: -; v_gene: TRBV2; d_gene: TRBD2; j_gene: TRBJ2-7; CDR3aa: CASSEGTSGYYEQYF; CDR3nt: TGTGCCAGCAGTGAAGGGACTAGCGGTTACTACGAGCAGTACTTC
len: 15; abundance: -; v_gene: TRBV5-1; d_gene: TRBD2; j_gene: TRBJ2-5; CDR3aa: CASSRTTSGRETQYF; CDR3nt: TGCGCCAGCAGCCGAACGACTAGCGGGAGAGAGACCCAGTACTTC
len: 13; abundance: -; v_gene: TRBV20-1; d_gene: -; j_gene: TRBJ1-5; CDR3aa: CSARQLFNQPQHF; CDR3nt: TGCAGTGCAAGACAGCTCTTTAATCAGCCCCAGCATTTT
len: 12; abundance: -; v_gene: TRBV5-1; d_gene: -; j_gene: TRBJ2-7; CDR3aa: CASSQGTDEQYF; CDR3nt: TGCGCCAGCAGCCAAGGAACCGACGAGCAGTACTTC
len: 15; abundance: -; v_gene: TRBV18; d_gene: -; j_gene: TRBJ2-1; CDR3aa: CASSRRIADNNEQFF; CDR3nt: TGTGCCAGCTCACGTCGAATAGCGGATAACAATGAGCAGTTCTTC
len: 15; abundance: -; v_gene: TRBV20-1; d_gene: -; j_gene: TRBJ2-5; CDR3aa: CSATASETVKETQYF; CDR3nt: TGCAGTGCCACGGCTAGCGAGACCGTGAAAGAGACCCAGTACTTC
len: 12; abundance: -; v_gene: TRBV20-1; d_gene: TRBD1; j_gene: TRBJ1-2; CDR3aa: CSATGENYGYTF; CDR3nt: TGCAGTGCCACAGGGGAAAATTATGGCTACACCTTC
len: 14; abundance: -; v_gene: TRBV2; d_gene: TRBD1; j_gene: TRBJ2-7; CDR3aa: CASSGGQGPYEQYF; CDR3nt: TGTGCCAGCAGTGGGGGACAGGGTCCCTACGAGCAGTACTTC
len: 15; abundance: -; v_gene: TRBV5-1; d_gene: TRBD2; j_gene: TRBJ2-1; CDR3aa: CASSLVPSGYNEQFF; CDR3nt: TGCGCCAGCAGCTTGGTTCCTAGCGGCTACAATGAGCAGTTCTTC
len: 13; abundance: -; v_gene: TRBV28; d_gene: TRBD2; j_gene: TRBJ2-5; CDR3aa: CASGGGGLETQYF; CDR3nt: TGTGCCAGCGGTGGCGGGGGGCTCGAGACCCAGTACTTC
len: 12; abundance: -; v_gene: TRBV5-1; d_gene: -; j_gene: TRBJ1-4; CDR3aa: CASSPGNEKLFF; CDR3nt: TGCGCCAGCAGTCCGGGCAATGAAAAACTGTTTTTT
len: 15; abundance: -; v_gene: TRBV3-1; d_gene: -; j_gene: TRBJ1-2; CDR3aa: CASSQERGRHYGYTF; CDR3nt: TGTGCCAGCAGCCAAGAAAGGGGCAGGCACTATGGCTACACCTTC
len: 16; abundance: -; v_gene: TRBV7-9; d_gene: TRBD1; j_gene: TRBJ2-7; CDR3aa: CASSFPPGQGSYEQYF; CDR3nt: TGTGCCAGCAGCTTCCCTCCGGGACAGGGGTCCTACGAGCAGTACTTC
len: 17; abundance: -; v_gene: TRBV7-2; d_gene: -; j_gene: TRBJ2-3; CDR3aa: CASSVGGGAGLTDTQYF; CDR3nt: TGTGCCAGCAGCGTAGGAGGGGGTGCCGGACTCACAGATACGCAGTATTTT
len: 14; abundance: -; v_gene: TRBV7-9; d_gene: -; j_gene: TRBJ2-1; CDR3aa: CASSLSLTWNEQFF; CDR3nt: TGTGCCAGCAGCTTAAGCCTGACTTGGAATGAGCAGTTCTTC
len: 13; abundance: -; v_gene: TRBV2; d_gene: -; j_gene: TRBJ2-5; CDR3aa: CASSALQQETQYF; CDR3nt: TGTGCCAGCAGCGCCCTACAACAAGAGACCCAGTACTTC
len: 14; abundance: once; v_gene: TRBV28; d_gene: -; j_gene: TRBJ1-4; CDR3aa: CASTRGGGNEKLFF; CDR3nt: TGTGCCAGCACCCGTGGCGGGGGTAATGAAAAACTGTTTTTT
len: 15; abundance: -; v_gene: TRBV7-3; d_gene: TRBD2; j_gene: TRBJ2-7; CDR3aa: CASSLTAGEAYEQYF; CDR3nt: TGTGCCAGCAGCTTAACTGCGGGAGAAGCCTACGAGCAGTACTTC
len: 14; abundance: -; v_gene: TRBV7-6; d_gene: TRBD2; j_gene: TRBJ2-5; CDR3aa: CASSSSTSGETQYF; CDR3nt: TGTGCCAGCAGCTCGTCGACTAGCGGAGAGACCCAGTACTTC
len: 15; abundance: -; v_gene: TRBV4-3; d_gene: TRBD1; j_gene: TRBJ2-5; CDR3aa: CASSQGQGPQETQYF; CDR3nt: TGCGCCAGCAGCCAAGGACAGGGTCCGCAAGAGACCCAGTACTTC
len: 16; abundance: -; v_gene: TRBV7-6; d_gene: -; j_gene: TRBJ2-3; CDR3aa: CASSLAGGPSTDTQYF; CDR3nt: TGTGCCAGCAGCTTAGCGGGGGGTCCTTCCACAGATACGCAGTATTTT
len: 15; abundance: -; v_gene: TRBV19; d_gene: -; j_gene: TRBJ1-1; CDR3aa: CASSKGRGINTEAFF; CDR3nt: TGTGCCAGTAGTAAGGGACGGGGGATTAACACTGAAGCTTTCTTT
len: 15; abundance: -; v_gene: TRBV30; d_gene: -; j_gene: TRBJ2-6; CDR3aa: CAWTAMSSGANVLTF; CDR3nt: TGTGCCTGGACGGCGATGAGCTCTGGGGCCAACGTCCTGACTTTC
len: 13; abundance: -; v_gene: TRBV5-1; d_gene: TRBD2; j_gene: TRBJ2-7; CDR3aa: CASSSSGSRKQYF; CDR3nt: TGCGCCAGCAGCTCAAGCGGGAGTAGGAAGCAGTACTTC
len: 15; abundance: -; v_gene: TRBV9; d_gene: -; j_gene: TRBJ2-6; CDR3aa: CASGGQPSGANVLTF; CDR3nt: TGTGCCAGCGGTGGACAGCCCTCTGGGGCCAACGTCCTGACTTTC
len: 16; abundance: -; v_gene: TRBV23-1; d_gene: TRBD1; j_gene: TRBJ1-4; CDR3aa: CASSQSTGVDNEKLFF; CDR3nt: TGCGCCAGCAGTCAATCGACAGGGGTGGATAATGAAAAACTGTTTTTT
len: 14; abundance: once; v_gene: TRBV2; d_gene: -; j_gene: TRBJ1-5; CDR3aa: CASTSFDGDQPQHF; CDR3nt: TGTGCCAGCACCTCGTTTGACGGGGATCAGCCCCAGCATTTT
len: 15; abundance: -; v_gene: TRBV2; d_gene: -; j_gene: TRBJ2-7; CDR3aa: CASSPRLDRAYEQYF; CDR3nt: TGTGCCAGCAGCCCTCGCCTCGACAGAGCCTACGAGCAGTACTTC
len: 13; abundance: -; v_gene: TRBV20-1; d_gene: TRBD1; j_gene: TRBJ2-2; CDR3aa: CSAPRQGTGELFF; CDR3nt: TGCAGTGCTCCCCGACAGGGCACCGGGGAGCTGTTTTTT
len: 12; abundance: -; v_gene: TRBV5-1; d_gene: -; j_gene: TRBJ2-1; CDR3aa: CASSYKGNEQFF; CDR3nt: TGCGCCAGCAGCTACAAGGGAAATGAGCAGTTCTTC
len: 12; abundance: -; v_gene: TRBV27; d_gene: -; j_gene: TRBJ1-5; CDR3aa: CASSSGSGPQHF; CDR3nt: TGTGCCAGCAGTTCAGGGTCGGGGCCCCAGCATTTT
len: 14; abundance: -; v_gene: TRBV20-1; d_gene: TRBD1; j_gene: TRBJ1-2; CDR3aa: CSATGGYANYGYTF; CDR3nt: TGCAGTGCCACAGGGGGTTATGCTAACTATGGCTACACCTTC
len: 16; abundance: -; v_gene: TRBV7-9; d_gene: -; j_gene: TRBJ2-5; CDR3aa: CASSKEAGSLTETQYF; CDR3nt: TGTGCCAGCAGCAAGGAGGCAGGGTCATTAACAGAGACCCAGTACTTC
len: 19; abundance: -; v_gene: TRBV7-2; d_gene: TRBD2; j_gene: TRBJ2-3; CDR3aa: CASSLTSPLAGDLTDTQYF; CDR3nt: TGTGCCAGCAGCTTAACCTCCCCTCTAGCGGGGGACCTCACAGATACGCAGTATTTT
len: 15; abundance: -; v_gene: TRBV6-5; d_gene: -; j_gene: TRBJ1-5; CDR3aa: CASMSTWGSNQPQHF; CDR3nt: TGTGCCAGCATGTCAACATGGGGTAGCAATCAGCCCCAGCATTTT
len: 15; abundance: -; v_gene: TRBV6-1; d_gene: TRBD1; j_gene: TRBJ2-2; CDR3aa: CASSPTGGLPGELFF; CDR3nt: TGTGCCAGCAGCCCCACAGGGGGTCTCCCCGGGGAGCTGTTTTTT
len: 13; abundance: -; v_gene: TRBV9; d_gene: -; j_gene: TRBJ1-2; CDR3aa: CASSAGIFYGYTF; CDR3nt: TGTGCCAGCAGCGCTGGCATATTCTATGGCTACACCTTC
len: 14; abundance: -; v_gene: TRBV4-3; d_gene: -; j_gene: TRBJ2-2; CDR3aa: CASSLWLNTGELFF; CDR3nt: TGCGCCAGCAGTCTCTGGCTAAACACCGGGGAGCTGTTTTTT
len: 14; abundance: -; v_gene: TRBV3-1; d_gene: -; j_gene: TRBJ1-3; CDR3aa: CASRRVLGGNTIYF; CDR3nt: TGTGCCAGCAGACGCGTCCTTGGGGGAAACACCATATATTTT
len: 12; abundance: -; v_gene: TRBV9; d_gene: TRBD1; j_gene: TRBJ1-2; CDR3aa: CASSDRGYGYTF; CDR3nt: TGTGCCAGCAGTGACAGGGGTTATGGCTACACCTTC
len: 15; abundance: -; v_gene: TRBV7-2; d_gene: TRBD2; j_gene: TRBJ2-7; CDR3aa: CASSLTSGVSYEQYF; CDR3nt: TGTGCCAGCAGCCTGACTAGCGGGGTCTCCTACGAGCAGTACTTC
len: 13; abundance: -; v_gene: TRBV12-3/TRBV12-4; d_gene: -; j_gene: TRBJ2-7; CDR3aa: CASTTGPVYEQYF; CDR3nt: TGTGCCAGCACCACCGGGCCAGTCTACGAGCAGTACTTC
len: 14; abundance: -; v_gene: TRBV19; d_gene: -; j_gene: TRBJ2-3; CDR3aa: CASSRQRTENTQYF; CDR3nt: TGTGCCAGTAGTAGACAGAGGACAGAGAATACGCAGTATTTT
len: 14; abundance: -; v_gene: TRBV5-1; d_gene: -; j_gene: TRBJ2-5; CDR3aa: CASSLGSRGETQYF; CDR3nt: TGCGCCAGCAGCTTGGGGAGCAGGGGAGAGACCCAGTACTTC
len: 15; abundance: few; v_gene: TRBV5-1; d_gene: TRBD1; j_gene: TRBJ2-1; CDR3aa: CASSLVQGAYNEQFF; CDR3nt: TGCGCCAGCAGCTTGGTGCAGGGGGCGTACAATGAGCAGTTCTTC
len: 15; abundance: -; v_gene: TRBV4-1; d_gene: TRBD1; j_gene: TRBJ1-3; CDR3aa: CASSQGGTAGNTIYF; CDR3nt: TGCGCCAGCAGCCAAGGAGGGACAGCCGGAAACACCATATATTTT
len: 13; abundance: -; v_gene: TRBV29-1; d_gene: TRBD1; j_gene: TRBJ2-1; CDR3aa: CSVGPTGMGEQFF; CDR3nt: TGCAGCGTTGGGCCGACAGGGATGGGTGAGCAGTTCTTC
len: 13; abundance: -; v_gene: TRBV5-1; d_gene: -; j_gene: TRBJ2-3; CDR3aa: CASSLVRGNTQYF; CDR3nt: TGCGCCAGCAGCTTGGTTCGGGGAAATACGCAGTATTTT
len: 13; abundance: -; v_gene: TRBV10-3; d_gene: TRBD2; j_gene: TRBJ2-5; CDR3aa: CAIKPGGEETQYF; CDR3nt: TGTGCCATCAAGCCGGGAGGAGAAGAGACCCAGTACTTC
len: 15; abundance: once; v_gene: TRBV5-1; d_gene: -; j_gene: TRBJ1-2; CDR3aa: CASSPGPGNGYGYTF; CDR3nt: TGCGCCAGCAGCCCGGGACCAGGCAATGGCTATGGCTACACCTTC
len: 16; abundance: once; v_gene: TRBV7-8; d_gene: TRBD2; j_gene: TRBJ2-5; CDR3aa: CASSPRTSGVQETQYF; CDR3nt: TGTGCCAGCAGCCCAAGGACTAGCGGGGTACAAGAGACCCAGTACTTC
len: 14; abundance: once; v_gene: TRBV18; d_gene: -; j_gene: TRBJ2-3; CDR3aa: CASSPQGVADTQYF; CDR3nt: TGTGCCAGCTCACCACAGGGCGTAGCAGATACGCAGTATTTT